What follows is one T cell receptor beta chain and its context. Its target is not known. CDR3 length: 14 residues. V gave up 0 bases and J gave up 1 base, with 9 bases separating them. CDR1 and CDR2 (germline): GTSNPN, SVGIG (reference sequence). This specimen comes from a study of cytomegalovirus exposure and HLA in healthy donors. Points from the study as a whole: Generally TCR sequences proved uncommon, though certain public TCRs appeared in numerous donors. Some TCR beta chains (roughly 160 of them) were listed as cytomegalovirus-associated. High sensitivity and specificity were reportedly achieved when the classifier diagnosed cytomegalovirus status.

Using immunoSEQ multiplex PCR, the repertoire was profiled, and TCRdb retains in-frame clones only, with some absent. The sample carries about 240,000 clones, 80% to 90% recorded once. The sequence was collected from a man younger than 35 in good health and CMV-seronegative. The chain uses TRBV30 and TRBJ1-1; unclear D gene. Sequencing input: PBMCs. CDR3 in DNA: TGTGCCTGGAGTGTTATCACAGAGAACACTGAAGCTTTCTTT. Amino acid sequence: CAWSVITENTEAFF.